The rows below give T cell receptor beta chains drawn from one sample of a study of T cell repertoires in ileal Crohn's disease. Method: immunoSEQ multiplex PCR; TCRdb's copy keeps in-frame clones and lacks some. The sample has 2,900 or so clones; roughly 77% are singletons. The sample consisted of ileal tissue. The receptors stem from an adult with Crohn's disease. CDR3s include the opening cysteine and the closing phenylalanine or tryptophan. The order of the fields is V gene, clone size, J gene, D gene, CDR3 protein, CDR3 DNA. D genes are given only for firm matches. Expanded clones get a size class; other rows say once, few or many, or leave the size out.

v_call: TRBV10-3; clone_size: few; j_call: TRBJ2-5; d_call: NA; cdr3_aa: CAIRWETQYF; cdr3_nt: TGTGCCATCAGGTGGGAGACCCAGTACTTC
v_call: TRBV5-1; clone_size: NA; j_call: TRBJ1-1; d_call: TRBD1; cdr3_aa: CASTFGTETEAFF; cdr3_nt: TGCGCCAGCACTTTCGGGACAGAGACTGAAGCTTTCTTT
v_call: TRBV4-1; clone_size: NA; j_call: TRBJ1-2; d_call: TRBD1; cdr3_aa: CASSQGYRGRSNYGYTF; cdr3_nt: TGCGCCAGCAGCCAAGGTTACAGGGGGCGTTCAAACTATGGCTACACCTTC
v_call: TRBV1; clone_size: NA; j_call: TRBJ2-1; d_call: NA; cdr3_aa: CTSSQDYRTKESSYNEQFF; cdr3_nt: TGCACCAGCAGCCAAGATTACCGTACTAAGGAGAGCTCCTACAATGAGCAGTTCTTC
v_call: TRBV28; clone_size: NA; j_call: TRBJ1-1; d_call: TRBD1; cdr3_aa: CASTPRDRNTEAFF; cdr3_nt: TGTGCCAGCACCCCCAGGGACAGAAACACTGAAGCTTTCTTT
v_call: TRBV13; clone_size: NA; j_call: TRBJ2-1; d_call: NA; cdr3_aa: CASSPRLRETEYNEQFF; cdr3_nt: TGTGCCAGCAGCCCCCGTCTTCGCGAGACAGAGTACAATGAGCAGTTCTTC
v_call: TRBV19; clone_size: NA; j_call: TRBJ2-2; d_call: TRBD2; cdr3_aa: CASSIISGRNTGELFF; cdr3_nt: TGTGCCAGTAGTATAATTAGCGGGAGGAACACCGGGGAGCTGTTTTTT
v_call: TRBV7-3; clone_size: once; j_call: TRBJ1-2; d_call: TRBD1; cdr3_aa: CASSPGTGSYYGYTF; cdr3_nt: TGTGCCAGCAGCCCCGGGACAGGGAGCTACTATGGCTACACCTTC
v_call: TRBV11-1; clone_size: NA; j_call: TRBJ2-3; d_call: NA; cdr3_aa: CASSFADTQYF; cdr3_nt: TGTGCCAGCAGCTTCGCAGATACGCAGTATTTT
v_call: TRBV15; clone_size: NA; j_call: TRBJ1-5; d_call: TRBD1; cdr3_aa: CATSRGDRNQPQHF; cdr3_nt: TGTGCCACCAGCAGAGGGGACAGAAATCAGCCCCAGCATTTT
v_call: TRBV6-1; clone_size: NA; j_call: TRBJ1-3; d_call: NA; cdr3_aa: CASSDTDPVSGNTIYF; cdr3_nt: TGTGCCAGCAGTGACACCGACCCTGTCTCTGGAAACACCATATATTTT
v_call: TRBV5-1; clone_size: once; j_call: TRBJ2-1; d_call: NA; cdr3_aa: CASSLAYTSSYNEQFF; cdr3_nt: TGCGCCAGCAGCTTAGCCTATACAAGCTCCTACAATGAGCAGTTCTTC
v_call: TRBV27; clone_size: NA; j_call: TRBJ2-5; d_call: TRBD2; cdr3_aa: CASSPGLAGVWETQYF; cdr3_nt: TGTGCCAGCTCCCCGGGACTAGCGGGAGTCTGGGAGACCCAGTACTTC
v_call: TRBV27; clone_size: NA; j_call: TRBJ2-3; d_call: NA; cdr3_aa: CASSFSVNKTDTQYF; cdr3_nt: TGTGCCAGCAGTTTTTCAGTAAACAAGACAGATACGCAGTATTTT
v_call: TRBV4-2; clone_size: NA; j_call: TRBJ1-6; d_call: NA; cdr3_aa: CASSQEQQYNSPLHF; cdr3_nt: TGTGCCAGCAGCCAAGAACAACAGTATAATTCACCCCTCCACTTT
v_call: TRBV27; clone_size: few; j_call: TRBJ2-1; d_call: NA; cdr3_aa: CASSPGPHAEQFF; cdr3_nt: TGTGCCAGCAGTCCTGGGCCCCACGCTGAGCAGTTCTTC
v_call: TRBV2; clone_size: few; j_call: TRBJ2-1; d_call: NA; cdr3_aa: CASRNRAYNEQFF; cdr3_nt: TGTGCCAGCAGGAACAGGGCCTACAATGAGCAGTTCTTC
v_call: TRBV28; clone_size: NA; j_call: TRBJ1-6; d_call: TRBD1; cdr3_aa: CASSPRDRANSPLHF; cdr3_nt: TGTGCCAGCAGTCCCCGGGACAGGGCAAATTCACCCCTCCACTTT
v_call: TRBV13; clone_size: NA; j_call: TRBJ1-4; d_call: NA; cdr3_aa: CASSPRAATNEKLFF; cdr3_nt: TGTGCCAGCAGCCCTAGGGCCGCAACTAATGAAAAACTGTTTTTT
v_call: TRBV11-3; clone_size: NA; j_call: TRBJ2-5; d_call: NA; cdr3_aa: CASSLSATQETQYF; cdr3_nt: TGTGCCAGCAGCTTATCAGCCACACAAGAGACCCAGTACTTC
v_call: TRBV4-1; clone_size: NA; j_call: TRBJ1-1; d_call: NA; cdr3_aa: CASSPTVVNTEAFF; cdr3_nt: TGCGCCAGCAGCCCGACCGTTGTAAACACTGAAGCTTTCTTT
v_call: TRBV6-1; clone_size: NA; j_call: TRBJ1-1; d_call: NA; cdr3_aa: CASSELGQGSLKNTEAFF; cdr3_nt: TGTGCCAGCAGTGAATTGGGGCAGGGGAGTCTGAAAAACACTGAAGCTTTCTTT
v_call: TRBV7-9; clone_size: NA; j_call: TRBJ1-5; d_call: TRBD1; cdr3_aa: CASSLNPSTGWGNQPQHF; cdr3_nt: TGTGCCAGCAGCTTAAATCCCTCGACAGGGTGGGGAAATCAGCCCCAGCATTTT
v_call: TRBV5-6; clone_size: NA; j_call: TRBJ1-2; d_call: TRBD1; cdr3_aa: CASSIPGQGYSGYTF; cdr3_nt: TGTGCCAGCAGCATCCCGGGACAGGGGTATTCTGGCTACACCTTC
v_call: TRBV11-2; clone_size: NA; j_call: TRBJ2-2; d_call: TRBD1; cdr3_aa: CASSSWTGANTGELFF; cdr3_nt: TGTGCCAGCAGCTCCTGGACAGGGGCAAACACCGGGGAGCTGTTTTTT
v_call: TRBV6-6; clone_size: NA; j_call: TRBJ2-3; d_call: NA; cdr3_aa: CASAGAADTQYF; cdr3_nt: TGTGCCAGCGCGGGTGCGGCAGATACGCAGTATTTT
v_call: TRBV7-7; clone_size: NA; j_call: TRBJ2-1; d_call: NA; cdr3_aa: CASSFVPEAGPNEQFF; cdr3_nt: TGTGCCAGCAGCTTTGTCCCTGAAGCCGGGCCCAATGAGCAGTTCTTC
v_call: TRBV10-3; clone_size: once; j_call: TRBJ1-3; d_call: TRBD1; cdr3_aa: CAIGDTGGINTIYF; cdr3_nt: TGTGCCATCGGCGATACAGGGGGCATAAACACCATATATTTT
v_call: TRBV19; clone_size: medium-sized; j_call: TRBJ1-4; d_call: NA; cdr3_aa: CASSPRDGATNEKLFF; cdr3_nt: TGTGCCAGTAGCCCCAGGGACGGAGCAACTAATGAAAAACTGTTTTTT
v_call: TRBV6-5; clone_size: NA; j_call: TRBJ2-7; d_call: NA; cdr3_aa: CASSYGRGEQYF; cdr3_nt: TGTGCCAGCAGTTACGGACGGGGAGAGCAGTACTTC
v_call: TRBV27; clone_size: NA; j_call: TRBJ2-3; d_call: TRBD2; cdr3_aa: CASSSRLAAFTDTQYF; cdr3_nt: TGTGCCAGCAGTTCACGACTAGCCGCTTTCACAGATACGCAGTATTTT
v_call: TRBV6-6; clone_size: NA; j_call: TRBJ2-5; d_call: NA; cdr3_aa: CASSYSNREETQYF; cdr3_nt: TGTGCCAGCAGTTACTCTAACAGGGAAGAGACCCAGTACTTC
v_call: TRBV7-9; clone_size: NA; j_call: TRBJ1-1; d_call: NA; cdr3_aa: CASSFENTEAFF; cdr3_nt: TGTGCCAGCAGCTTCGAGAACACTGAAGCTTTCTTT
v_call: TRBV27; clone_size: once; j_call: TRBJ1-4; d_call: NA; cdr3_aa: CASSFGNEKLFF; cdr3_nt: TGTGCCAGCAGTTTCGGAAATGAAAAACTGTTTTTT
v_call: TRBV6-8; clone_size: NA; j_call: TRBJ2-1; d_call: TRBD1; cdr3_aa: CASSPGQNNEQFF; cdr3_nt: TGTGCCAGCAGCCCGGGACAGAACAATGAGCAGTTCTTC
v_call: TRBV6-1; clone_size: NA; j_call: TRBJ1-1; d_call: NA; cdr3_aa: CASSAEYTNEAFF; cdr3_nt: TGTGCCAGCAGTGCTGAATATACTAATGAAGCTTTCTTT
v_call: TRBV15; clone_size: NA; j_call: TRBJ1-6; d_call: NA; cdr3_aa: CATSRGRGSPLHF; cdr3_nt: TGTGCCACCAGCAGAGGTCGGGGGTCACCCCTCCACTTT
v_call: TRBV6-5; clone_size: NA; j_call: TRBJ1-1; d_call: NA; cdr3_aa: CASSPSVGRNTEAFF; cdr3_nt: TGTGCCAGCAGTCCCTCGGTGGGAAGGAACACTGAAGCTTTCTTT
v_call: TRBV7-8; clone_size: NA; j_call: TRBJ2-1; d_call: NA; cdr3_aa: CASSSRDPAWSYNEQFF; cdr3_nt: TGTGCCAGCAGCTCCCGGGACCCTGCATGGTCCTACAATGAGCAGTTCTTC
v_call: TRBV4-1; clone_size: NA; j_call: TRBJ2-3; d_call: TRBD2; cdr3_aa: CASSQDRAGAGVTDTQYF; cdr3_nt: TGCGCCAGCAGCCAAGATCGTGCCGGGGCGGGGGTTACAGATACGCAGTATTTT
v_call: TRBV7-9; clone_size: once; j_call: TRBJ2-7; d_call: NA; cdr3_aa: CASSPRQAGVAEQYF; cdr3_nt: TGTGCCAGCAGCCCGAGACAGGCCGGGGTTGCCGAGCAGTACTTC
v_call: TRBV28; clone_size: NA; j_call: TRBJ2-3; d_call: NA; cdr3_aa: CASRAPSGTHRDTQYF; cdr3_nt: TGTGCCAGCAGGGCCCCTTCCGGGACTCACCGAGATACGCAGTATTTT
v_call: TRBV5-6; clone_size: NA; j_call: TRBJ1-5; d_call: NA; cdr3_aa: CASSLEGYQPQHF; cdr3_nt: TGTGCCAGCAGCTTGGAGGGCTATCAGCCCCAGCATTTT
v_call: TRBV7-4; clone_size: large; j_call: TRBJ2-5; d_call: NA; cdr3_aa: CASSLVGTLRETQYF; cdr3_nt: TGTGCCAGCAGCTTAGTCGGGACACTGAGAGAGACCCAGTACTTC
v_call: TRBV13; clone_size: NA; j_call: TRBJ1-2; d_call: NA; cdr3_aa: CASSLGRGRGGYGYTF; cdr3_nt: TGTGCCAGCAGCCTAGGAAGGGGCAGGGGAGGATATGGCTACACCTTC
v_call: TRBV19; clone_size: once; j_call: TRBJ2-4; d_call: NA; cdr3_aa: CASSIRNAKNIQYF; cdr3_nt: TGTGCCAGTAGTATCCGTAACGCCAAAAACATTCAGTACTTC